This T cell receptor (beta chain) was retrieved from a study of cytomegalovirus exposure and HLA in healthy donors. Study results and limitations: Investigators reported approximately 150 TCR beta chains as tied to cytomegalovirus.

Only a few counts were recorded for this clone. Its matching antigen is unknown. PCR primers comprised 60 Vbeta and 13 Jbeta primers. Profiled with immunoSEQ multiplex PCR; TCRdb holds only in-frame clones, not every one. The sample shows 120,000 to 150,000 clones, more than 60% of them seen only once. The V end lost 6 bases, the J end lost 3 bases, and 18 bases lay between the germline ends. CDR3 size: 15 residues. Germline V gene data show CDR1 as MNHEY and CDR2 as SVGAGI. Healthy individuals who donated bone marrow served as the donors. This rearrangement joins TRBV6-5 to TRBJ2-7, with D maybe TRBD1 (6 bases). The sequencing input was PBMCs. The origin of this receptor is a male donor in good health and CMV-seronegative. The CDR3 protein is CASRPNRDTDYEQYF. The CDR3 nucleotides read TGTGCCAGCAGGCCCAACCGGGACACAGACTACGAGCAGTACTTC.